This TCR beta chain was captured in a study of regulatory T cells in long-lasting Graves disease (dated by TCRdb to about 2021). Concerning the study at large: Antithyroid drugs had been taken for less than 3 months by newly diagnosed Graves' disease patients. Peripheral blood TCR sequencing and RNA sequencing compared persistent Graves' disease patients with newly diagnosed Graves' disease patients. The study took place in China and was registered as a clinical trial. A total of around 35 samples underwent TCR sequencing: some 13 from persistent and about 20 from newly diagnosed Graves' disease patients.

CDR1 GTSNPN and CDR2 SVGIG were looked up in the germline V gene (reference sequence). CDR3 length: 12 amino acids, cysteine to phenylalanine. The CDR3 DNA has 36 bases and is translated from base 1. V is clipped by 4 bases and J by 5 bases, and the sequence between their germline boundaries is 9 bases long. Reading the label with the study, this specimen's time point is: newly diagnosed GD, antithyroid drugs for less than 3 months. RNA was extracted from PBMCs in TRIzol for both TCR sequencing and RNA sequencing. The diagnosis of Graves' disease followed American Thyroid Association guidelines. Recruitment of patients was carried out at an endocrinology department in Xi'an, China. From each patient, approximately 9 milliliters of peripheral blood was collected into an EDTA anticoagulant tube. PBMCs were isolated by Ficoll Paque Plus density gradient separation without further T cell sorting. An Agilent 2100 Bioanalyzer and agarose gel were used to check RNA quality, while a NanoDrop 2000 measured RNA concentration.

Beyond this particular receptor, the publication reports: Persistent disease showed preferential use of TRBV28, TRBJ1-2 and TRBJ2-5, whereas newly diagnosed disease favored TRBV20-1 and TRBJ2-1. Compared with newly diagnosed patients, persistent Graves' disease patients had lower TCR Shannon entropy and fewer highly expanded clones, which suggests clonal expansion. The small sample size was acknowledged by the authors as a limitation that may reduce accuracy. Because the primary lesion, thyroid tissue, could not be accessed, the study looked at peripheral blood alone. Patients with persistent disease shared more public clonotypes (around 2,700) than newly diagnosed patients did (around 1,000). Sequencing and analysis were restricted to the TCR beta chain.

Library preparation employed multiplex PCR. Sequencing was performed on an Illumina HiSeq 4000. To build TCR beta libraries, CDR3 regions were amplified by Arm-PCR using iRepertoire HTBI primers. Before sequencing, the PCR products went through gel purification. In the original analysis: A total of 62 TRBV and approximately 15 TRBJ segments were identified across samples and were used for gene usage analysis of CDR3 amino acid clonotypes. COPE and FqMerger were used to merge filtered high-quality paired reads into contigs. BLAST was used to align contigs to IMGT TRBV, TRBD and TRBJ reference genes, with CDR3 defined following IMGT. Any clonotype with a frequency above 0.1% was counted as a highly expanded clone. Shannon entropy served as the measure of repertoire diversity, while the Gini coefficient captured V-J evenness. A clonotype was considered public if more than one individual shared it. TCRdb reprocessing: public reads trimmed at Q25 with fastp, clones called with MiXCR, in-frame beta chains kept. Every distinct CDR3 protein forms one entry, paired with its most common genes and DNA. The V and J calls reflect TCRdb's pipeline rather than the authors' work. Counted in this sample were roughly 220,000 distinct CDR3 sequences; around 17% of them appeared once. Around 20% of the sample rests with the top ten.

As concerns this clonotype: Its antigen is not yet known. No base quality information exists; no much larger clone differs at one position.

This TCR derives from a female donor with Graves disease. The specimen comprised peripheral blood mononuclear cells (PBMCs), sampled at new diagnosis, from a patient treated with antithyroid drugs. In this chain, TRBV30 is recombined with TRBJ2-1; the D gene could be either TRBD1 or TRBD2, each agreeing at 5 bases. The DNA reads as follows: TGTGCCTGGACCGGGACGGACAATGAGCAGTTCTTC. Translation gives CAWTGTDNEQFF.